Listed below are T cell receptor beta chains from one sample, sequenced in a study of shared clonotypes between healthy human individuals. The repertoire was sequenced with immunoSEQ multiplex PCR; TCRdb's copy has only in-frame clones and lacks some. Of about 2.2 million clones listed, 93% are singletons. Sequencing was carried out using naive CD8+ T cells from PBMCs. The receptors shown here come from a man between 18 and 29 years old in good health. Some clones in this sample may be carry-over from other donors' samples. Both conserved end residues are part of each CDR3. D genes are given only for firm matches. The size of a clone is reported for some rows only, either as once, few or many, or as a class for expanded clones.

TRBJ1-2 | . | TRBV30 | . | TGTGCCTGGAGTGTATTAGGTGGCTACACCTTC | CAWSVLGGYTF
TRBJ1-5 | TRBD1 | TRBV19 | . | TGTGCCAGTAGTATTCTGACAGGGCCTTATCAGCCCCAGCATTTT | CASSILTGPYQPQHF
TRBJ2-3 | . | TRBV28 | . | TGTGCCAGCAGTTTACTAGCGCCAAAAATTTCAGATACGCAGTATTTT | CASSLLAPKISDTQYF
TRBJ2-7 | . | TRBV19 | . | TGTGCCAGTAGTATACGGGGCCCCTACGAGCAGTACTTC | CASSIRGPYEQYF
TRBJ2-2 | . | TRBV10-3 | . | TGTGCCATCAGTGAGTCTGATCTGGACATAGGGTCCGGGGAGCTGTTTTTT | CAISESDLDIGSGELFF
TRBJ2-3 | . | TRBV11-2 | . | TGTGCCAGCAGCTTAAATCTAGGGAATTGGGATACGCAGTATTTT | CASSLNLGNWDTQYF
TRBJ2-1 | TRBD2 | TRBV7-9 | . | TGTGCCAGCAGCACGATATCTAGCGGGGGCTCCTACAATGAGCAGTTCTTC | CASSTISSGGSYNEQFF
TRBJ1-4 | . | TRBV19 | . | TGTGCCAGTATAGAGGACAGCCCCTCGCATTCCGAAAAACTGTTTTTT | CASIEDSPSHSEKLFF
TRBJ1-3 | . | TRBV29-1 | . | TGCAGCGTTGTTCGACAATCAGGAAACACCATATATTTT | CSVVRQSGNTIYF
TRBJ2-2 | . | TRBV4-2 | . | TGTGCCAGCAGCCGAAACTCGGGCGGGGAGCTGTTTTTT | CASSRNSGGELFF
TRBJ2-7 | TRBD1 | TRBV6-6 | . | TGTGCCAGCAGGACCCGGGACAGGGCCTACGAGCAGTACTTC | CASRTRDRAYEQYF
TRBJ2-7 | . | TRBV2 | . | TGTGCCAGCACCACCTTGGCTAGTGGGTCCTACGAGCAGTACTTC | CASTTLASGSYEQYF
TRBJ2-7 | . | TRBV5-4 | . | TGTGCCAGCAGCCCTCTATCGACTGTGGGGGGGGCCCTCTACGAGCAGTACTTC | CASSPLSTVGGALYEQYF
TRBJ2-4 | . | TRBV6-1 | . | TGTGCCAGCAGTGAAGGCGGTCTTGGAAACATTCAGTACTTC | CASSEGGLGNIQYF
TRBJ1-1 | . | TRBV19 | . | TGTGCCAGTTCGGGTAGGCGAGACACTGAAGCTTTCTTT | CASSGRRDTEAFF
TRBJ2-7 | TRBD2 | TRBV27 | . | TGTGCCAGCAGTTTACCCCAGGTTAGCGGGAGAATTGACGAGCAGTACTTC | CASSLPQVSGRIDEQYF
TRBJ1-5 | . | TRBV6-1 | once | TGTGCCAGCAGTTTATCAGGGGACCATCAGCCCCAGCATTTT | CASSLSGDHQPQHF
TRBJ2-2 | . | TRBV28 | . | TGTGCCAGCAGGGAGCGAGGCGGGGAGCTGTTTTTT | CASRERGGELFF
TRBJ2-7 | . | TRBV6-1 | . | TGTGCCAGCAGTGCAAGGGCCGTGGGCGAGCAGTACTTC | CASSARAVGEQYF
TRBJ2-7 | TRBD1 | TRBV5-6 | . | TGTGCCAGCAGCTGGGGGACAGAGACCTACGAGCAGTACTTC | CASSWGTETYEQYF
TRBJ2-7 | . | TRBV10-3 | . | TGTGCCACCGGCCCCGGCCACGAGCAGTACTTC | CATGPGHEQYF
TRBJ2-2 | TRBD1 | TRBV9 | . | TGTGCCAGCAGCACCTGGGACAGTACGAACACCGGGGAGCTGTTTTTT | CASSTWDSTNTGELFF
TRBJ2-7 | TRBD2 | TRBV7-3 | . | TGTGCCAGCAGCTTAGGCCCGCGGGCGGGAGGGAGCTACGAGCAGTACTTC | CASSLGPRAGGSYEQYF
TRBJ1-2 | TRBD1 | TRBV9 | . | TGTGCCAGCAGCGCAGACAGGGACGGCTATGGCTACACCTTC | CASSADRDGYGYTF
TRBJ2-5 | . | TRBV6-1 | . | TGTGCCAGCAGTGAAGCGGAAGTGGGGACCCAGTACTTC | CASSEAEVGTQYF
TRBJ2-7 | . | TRBV27 | . | TGTGCCAGCAGTTTGGCGGGCTATGGTACCTACGAGCAGTACTTC | CASSLAGYGTYEQYF
TRBJ1-2 | . | TRBV11-2 | . | TGTGCCAGCAGCTTGTCAGCGGGAACTGACGGCTACACCTTC | CASSLSAGTDGYTF
TRBJ2-3 | TRBD1 | TRBV5-1 | . | TGCGCCAGCAGGAATACAGGGGTCGGCACAGATACGCAGTATTTT | CASRNTGVGTDTQYF
TRBJ1-1 | TRBD1 | TRBV15 | once | TGTGCCACCCGACAACGGACAGGCGTGGGGGCTTTCTTT | CATRQRTGVGAFF
TRBJ2-7 | . | TRBV7-2 | . | TGTGCCAGCAGCTCACGGGACTTCCCTTCCGCAGCCGAGCAGTACTTC | CASSSRDFPSAAEQYF
TRBJ2-1 | TRBD1 | TRBV5-6 | . | TGTGCCAGCAGCCGCGTACCGGGACAGCGATGGGATAATGAGCAGTTCTTC | CASSRVPGQRWDNEQFF
TRBJ1-5 | TRBD1 | TRBV27 | few | TGTGCCACCAGCCCCCCGGGACAGGGCAATCAGCCCCAGCATTTT | CATSPPGQGNQPQHF
TRBJ2-7 | TRBD2 | TRBV9 | once | TGTGCCAGCAGCCCATTAAGCGGGACGGACCCCTACGAGCAGTACTTC | CASSPLSGTDPYEQYF
TRBJ2-5 | . | TRBV5-6 | . | TGTGCCAGCAGCTTGATCCCCCAAGAGACCCAGTACTTC | CASSLIPQETQYF
TRBJ2-7 | . | TRBV15 | . | TGTGCCACCGAGGACCGGAACTCCTACGAGCAGTACTTC | CATEDRNSYEQYF
TRBJ2-7 | TRBD2 | TRBV4-3 | . | TGCGCCAGCAGCCGGGGACTAGGGACCGGCCACGAGCAGTACTTC | CASSRGLGTGHEQYF
TRBJ1-1 | . | TRBV27 | . | TGTGCCAGCAGTTTATCGGCAGGGGTCGCTGAAGCTTTCTTT | CASSLSAGVAEAFF
TRBJ2-1 | TRBD2 | TRBV5-1 | . | TGCGCCAGCAGCTTGGGCGAGATGGGACTAGGTCTGGTGGGCGATGAGCAGTTCTTC | CASSLGEMGLGLVGDEQFF
TRBJ2-1 | TRBD2 | TRBV28 | . | TGTGCCAGCAGTTTAATAAGGGAGGGCAATGAGCAGTTCTTC | CASSLIREGNEQFF
TRBJ2-5 | . | TRBV4-1 | . | TGCGCCAGTTCTTCAGGGATACGAGAGACCCAGTACTTC | CASSSGIRETQYF
TRBJ1-5 | . | TRBV7-8 | . | TGTGCCAGCAGCCCAGGTGGACAGACTTATGGCAATCAGCCCCAGCATTTT | CASSPGGQTYGNQPQHF
TRBJ2-1 | TRBD2 | TRBV27 | . | TGTGCCAGCAGTATCCCCGGGGTAGCGGGAGTTGGGGTCAATGAGCAGTTCTTC | CASSIPGVAGVGVNEQFF
TRBJ2-7 | TRBD1 | TRBV5-1 | . | TGCGCCAGCAGCGACCGGGACAGGGGCCACGAGCAGTACTTC | CASSDRDRGHEQYF
TRBJ2-7 | . | TRBV9 | . | TGTGCCAGCAGCGTAGAGGCAGCTTCCTACGAGCAGTACTTC | CASSVEAASYEQYF
TRBJ2-4 | . | TRBV21-1 | once | TGTGCCAGCAGCAAATCCCTAGCGGGAGGGCCCTGTCCCAAAAACATTCAGTACTTC | CASSKSLAGGPCPKNIQYF
TRBJ2-1 | . | TRBV4-1 | . | TGCGCCAGCAGCCTTGGCAGGCATGAGCAGTTCTTC | CASSLGRHEQFF
TRBJ2-7 | . | TRBV4-3 | . | TGCGCCAGCAGCCAAATTATTGGGAAGAGCTCCTACGAGCAGTACTTC | CASSQIIGKSSYEQYF